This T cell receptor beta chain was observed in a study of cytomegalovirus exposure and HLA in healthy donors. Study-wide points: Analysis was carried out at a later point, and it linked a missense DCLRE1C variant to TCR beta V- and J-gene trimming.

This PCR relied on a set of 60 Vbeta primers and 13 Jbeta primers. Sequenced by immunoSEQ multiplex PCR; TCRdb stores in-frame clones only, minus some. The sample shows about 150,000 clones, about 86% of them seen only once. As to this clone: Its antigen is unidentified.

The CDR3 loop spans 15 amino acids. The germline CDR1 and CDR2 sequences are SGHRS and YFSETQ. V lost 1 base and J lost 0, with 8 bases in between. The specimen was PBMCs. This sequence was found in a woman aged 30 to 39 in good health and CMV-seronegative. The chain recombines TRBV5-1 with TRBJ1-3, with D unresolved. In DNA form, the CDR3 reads TGCGCCAGCAGCTTGTCCCTGAGCTCTGGAAACACCATATATTTT. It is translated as CASSLSLSSGNTIYF.